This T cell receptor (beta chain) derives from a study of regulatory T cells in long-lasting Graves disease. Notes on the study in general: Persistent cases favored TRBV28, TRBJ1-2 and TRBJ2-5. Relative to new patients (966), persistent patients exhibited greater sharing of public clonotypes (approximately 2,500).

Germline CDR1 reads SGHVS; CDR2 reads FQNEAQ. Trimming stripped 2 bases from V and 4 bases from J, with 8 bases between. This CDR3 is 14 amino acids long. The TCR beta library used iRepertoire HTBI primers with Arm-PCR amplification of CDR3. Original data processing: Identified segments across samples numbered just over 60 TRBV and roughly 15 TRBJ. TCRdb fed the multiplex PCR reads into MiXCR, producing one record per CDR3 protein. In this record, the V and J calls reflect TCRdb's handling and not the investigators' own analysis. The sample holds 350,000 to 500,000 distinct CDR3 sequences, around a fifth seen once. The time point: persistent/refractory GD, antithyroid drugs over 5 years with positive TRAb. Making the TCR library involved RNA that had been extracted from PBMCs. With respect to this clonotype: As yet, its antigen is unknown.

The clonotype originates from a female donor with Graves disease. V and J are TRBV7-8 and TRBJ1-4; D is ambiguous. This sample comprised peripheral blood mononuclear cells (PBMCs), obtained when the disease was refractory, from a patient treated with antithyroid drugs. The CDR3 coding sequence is TGTGCCAGCAGCTTAATTGTCGGTAATGAAAAACTGTTTTTT. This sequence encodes CASSLIVGNEKLFF.